This T cell receptor (beta chain) comes out of a study of blood T cell repertoires in COVID-19. Study information: T cells, B-cell-depleted T cells, or PBMCs supplied cDNA or gDNA.

This CDR3 is 13 amino acids long. The ends were cut back, 5 bases at V and 10 bases at J, with 15 bases in the middle. Germline V lookup: CDR1 LNHDA, CDR2 SQIVND (reference sequence). As processed by the authors: The assay estimated nucleated cells by amplifying reference gene primers. Assay used: immunoSEQ multiplex PCR; TCRdb lists only in-frame clones, some missing. The DNA was the basis for D and trimming; V, J and clone size are from that table. The repertoire has around 230,000 clones, approximately 89% of them found once; the top ten carry 3% to 4%. This sequence joins TRBV19 and TRBJ2-1; tentatively, D is TRBD1 (6 bases). Sequenced: PBMCs or T cells enriched from blood (not recorded which). This receptor was identified in a woman aged 30 to 39 with acute COVID-19. The CDR3 here is CASSQQQGKEQFF. The DNA for the CDR3 is TGTGCCAGTAGTCAGCAACAGGGAAAAGAGCAGTTCTTC.